Included here is one T cell receptor (beta chain) sequence, with context. The sample holds a few counts of this clone. The antigen this receptor binds is unknown. Qualities for individual bases were not recorded, and no much larger clone is one base off. After removal of 0 bases from V and 8 bases from J, the junction retains 10 bases not matched to a gene. The germline V gene sets CDR1 to LGHNA and CDR2 to YNFKEQ. The CDR3 runs 17 residues from the cysteine to the phenylalanine. Of all the DNA, just the CDR3 is kept, 51 bases in frame from base 1. This record belongs to a study of blood T cell repertoires in COVID-19 (TCRdb year 2020). Study-wide context: Samples from collaborators originated in the United States, Italy and Spain and spanned both the acute and convalescent phases of COVID-19. The material from the prospective study consisted of cDNA or gDNA derived from T cells, B-cell-depleted T cells, or PBMCs. Deeply sampled blood TCRbeta repertoires from subjects exposed to, actively infected with, or recovered from COVID-19 were included in the dataset. The repertoires were released in a freely available public database intended as a resource for research on the immune response to SARS-CoV-2. Samples came from the ongoing ImmuneRACE study (first 160 participants) plus 1,254 subjects from 6 global collaborators. Sample metadata almost always included a de-identified subject ID, COVID-19 status, age in years and sex. HLA class I and class II types, where available, came from metadata supplied by the sample provider rather than from assay-based typing.

General conclusions and limits of the study: How much clinical and demographic metadata was included differed by source and by participant, and the metadata was provided uncurated.

The immunoSEQ Assay, a bias-controlled multiplex PCR, was used to amplify TCRbeta CDR3 regions from genomic DNA. On the authors' methods: Within the assay, amplification of reference gene primers was used to estimate how many nucleated cells each sample contained. To quantify the absolute abundance of each unique TCRbeta CDR3 rearrangement, sequence reads were collapsed and filtered. Productive Simpson clonality was computed per sample as the square root of Simpson's diversity index over productive rearrangements. The clones in this table, taken by TCRdb from immuneACCESS, are in-frame only. Not every clone is retained; where verified, under half of the shortfall comes from an unresolved V gene, and the cause of the rest is unknown. That table is the source of V, J and clone size, and D and trimming were worked out from the DNA. For this sample the table gives 150,000 to 200,000 clones, of which 84% were detected only once. The ten largest make up roughly 8% of the sample.

Participants in the prospective study were enrolled through a virtual design, were aged roughly 18 to 100 years, and lived in under 25 United States geographic areas. To assign participants to cohorts, the prospective study relied on clinical history that participants themselves reported in a screening survey and a study questionnaire. Recovered participants in ImmuneRACE Cohort 3 were defined as having two consecutive negative NP/OP PCR tests, clearance from a healthcare professional, or resolution of symptoms. In the prospective study, whole blood, serum and a nasopharyngeal or oropharyngeal swab were collected from each participant by mobile phlebotomists. Participants in the prospective study had the option to provide additional blood draws and questionnaires over a roughly 2-month period. Prospective study blood samples were shipped either frozen or at room temperature before DNA extraction.

Input material: PBMCs or T cells enriched from blood (not recorded which). This clonotype was sampled from a woman between 50 and 59 years old who had recovered from COVID-19. The chain was built from TRBV4-2 and TRBJ2-1; 10 bases in between match TRBD2. The nucleotide sequence reads as follows: TGTGCCAGCAGCCAAGAGTCAGCGGGAGGGCTCATGGATGAGCAGTTCTTC. Its protein is CASSQESAGGLMDEQFF.